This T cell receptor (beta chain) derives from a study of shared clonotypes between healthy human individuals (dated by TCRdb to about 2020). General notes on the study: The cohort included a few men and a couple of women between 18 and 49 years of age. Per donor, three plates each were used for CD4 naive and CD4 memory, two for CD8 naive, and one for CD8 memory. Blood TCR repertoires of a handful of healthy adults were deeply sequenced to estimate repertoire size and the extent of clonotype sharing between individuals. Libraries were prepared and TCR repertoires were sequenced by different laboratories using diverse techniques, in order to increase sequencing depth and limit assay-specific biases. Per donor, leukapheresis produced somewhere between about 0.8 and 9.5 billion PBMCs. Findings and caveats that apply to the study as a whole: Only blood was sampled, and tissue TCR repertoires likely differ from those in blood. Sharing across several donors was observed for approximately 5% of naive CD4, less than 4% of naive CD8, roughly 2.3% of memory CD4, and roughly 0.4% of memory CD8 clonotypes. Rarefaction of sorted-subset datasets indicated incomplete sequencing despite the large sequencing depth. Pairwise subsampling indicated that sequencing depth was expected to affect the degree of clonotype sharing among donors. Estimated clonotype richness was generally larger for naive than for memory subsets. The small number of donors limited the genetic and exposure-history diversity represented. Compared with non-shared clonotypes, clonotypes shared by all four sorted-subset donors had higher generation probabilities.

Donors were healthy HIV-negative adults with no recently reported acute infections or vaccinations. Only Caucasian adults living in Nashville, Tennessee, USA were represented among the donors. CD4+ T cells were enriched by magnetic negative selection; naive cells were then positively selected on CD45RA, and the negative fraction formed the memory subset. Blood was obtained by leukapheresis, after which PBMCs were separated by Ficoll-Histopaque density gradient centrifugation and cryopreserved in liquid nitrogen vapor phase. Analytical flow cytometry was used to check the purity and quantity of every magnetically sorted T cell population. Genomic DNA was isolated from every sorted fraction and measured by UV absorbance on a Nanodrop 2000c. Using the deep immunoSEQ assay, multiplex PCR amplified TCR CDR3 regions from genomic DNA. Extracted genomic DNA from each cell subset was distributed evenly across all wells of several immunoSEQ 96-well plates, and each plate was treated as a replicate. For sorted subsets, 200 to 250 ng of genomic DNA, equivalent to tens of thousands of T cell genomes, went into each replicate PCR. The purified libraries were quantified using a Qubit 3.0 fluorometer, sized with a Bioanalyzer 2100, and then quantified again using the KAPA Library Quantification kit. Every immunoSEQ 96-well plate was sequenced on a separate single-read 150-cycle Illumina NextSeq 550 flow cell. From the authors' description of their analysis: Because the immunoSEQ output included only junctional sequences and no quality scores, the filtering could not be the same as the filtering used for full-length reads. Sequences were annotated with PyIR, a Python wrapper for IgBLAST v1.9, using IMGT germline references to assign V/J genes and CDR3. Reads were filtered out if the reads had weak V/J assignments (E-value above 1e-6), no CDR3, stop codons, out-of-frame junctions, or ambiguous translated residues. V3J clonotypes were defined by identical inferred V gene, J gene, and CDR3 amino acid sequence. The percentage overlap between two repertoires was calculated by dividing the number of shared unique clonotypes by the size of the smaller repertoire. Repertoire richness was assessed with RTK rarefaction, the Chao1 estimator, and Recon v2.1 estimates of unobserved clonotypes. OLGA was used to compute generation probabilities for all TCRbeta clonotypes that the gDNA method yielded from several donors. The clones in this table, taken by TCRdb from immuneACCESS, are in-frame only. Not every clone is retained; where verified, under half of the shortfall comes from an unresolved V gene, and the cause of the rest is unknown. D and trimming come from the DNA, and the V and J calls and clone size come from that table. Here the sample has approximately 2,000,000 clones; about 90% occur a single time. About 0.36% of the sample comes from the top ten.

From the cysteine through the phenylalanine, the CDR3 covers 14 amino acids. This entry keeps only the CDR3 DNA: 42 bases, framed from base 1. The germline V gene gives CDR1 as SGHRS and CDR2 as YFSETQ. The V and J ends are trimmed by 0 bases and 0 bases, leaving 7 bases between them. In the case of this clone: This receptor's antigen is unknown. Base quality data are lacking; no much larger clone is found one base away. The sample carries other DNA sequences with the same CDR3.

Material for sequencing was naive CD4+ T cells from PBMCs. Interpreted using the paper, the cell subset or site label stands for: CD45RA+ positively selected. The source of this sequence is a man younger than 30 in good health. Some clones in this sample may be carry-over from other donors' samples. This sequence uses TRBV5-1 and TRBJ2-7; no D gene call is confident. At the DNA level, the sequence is TGCGCCAGCAGCTTGGCTTGGGACTCCTACGAGCAGTACTTC. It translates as CASSLAWDSYEQYF.